Sequencing of this T cell receptor beta chain was carried out in a study of T cells in localized non-small cell lung cancer. Findings and caveats of the study: An association was observed between higher blood T cell density and longer overall survival. Analysis by sequencing included only one tumor region, so heterogeneity remains possible. Uninvolved adjacent lung, not tumor, had the highest T cell clonality. Adjacent lung tissue had a median 57 of the top 100 clones found in the tumor.

As concerns this clone: Its antigen is currently unknown.

This table comes from immunoSEQ multiplex PCR, and its TCRdb copy is limited to in-frame clones, with some not included. The sample contains 55,000 to 65,000 clones, approximately 90% of which appear only once. Source: peripheral blood, taken before any cancer treatment. The sequence was obtained from a man between 40 and 69 years old with stage I lung adenocarcinoma.

As DNA, the CDR3 is TGTGCCAGCAGCGTTTCGGGAGGAAGGACAGATACGCAGTATTTT. The encoded protein is CASSVSGGRTDTQYF. The rearrangement joins TRBV9 to TRBJ2-3; 7 bases map to TRBD2. Per the germline V gene, CDR1 is SGDLS and CDR2 is YYNGEE. V shed 2 bases, J shed 3 bases, and the junction held 6 bases outside the gene matches. The CDR3 contains 15 residues.